The 30 T cell receptor beta chains reported below all come from one sample, sequenced in a study of cytomegalovirus exposure and HLA in healthy donors. The study ran its PCR with 60 Vbeta and 13 Jbeta primers. The protocol was immunoSEQ multiplex PCR, while the TCRdb copy is restricted to in-frame clones and leaves out a portion. The table lists roughly 180,000 clones, around 74% of them singletons. Sequencing was performed on PBMCs. These receptors were obtained from a female donor in good health and CMV-seronegative.

The rearrangement joins TRBV4-3 to TRBJ1-5; D is perhaps TRBD1 (6 bases). Germline V CDR1 and CDR2: LGHNA, YSLEER. V lost 0 bases, J lost 6 bases, and 15 bases lay in between. CDR3 length: 16 residues. CDR3 coding DNA: TGCGCCAGCAGCCAAGATGTCGTAGGGGGAGCTCAGCCCCAGCATTTT. This codes for CASSQDVVGGAQPQHF.

The chain recombines TRBV27 with TRBJ2-5, with a possible D match to TRBD1 (6 bases). With 0 bases removed from V and 1 base from J, the gap between germline ends came to 18 bases. This CDR3 is 18 amino acids long. Germline loops: CDR1 MNHEY, CDR2 SMNVEV (reference sequence). As DNA, the CDR3 is TGTGCCAGCAGTTTATCCCAGGGGCCCGCTGATCCCCAAGAGACCCAGTACTTC. Translated: CASSLSQGPADPQETQYF.

This chain joins TRBV7-2 and TRBJ1-6, with 7 bases identical to TRBD1. Losses at the gene ends were 5 bases for V and 9 bases for J; bases not matched to a gene: 10. Germline-derived CDR1 and CDR2 are SGHTA and FQGNSA. The CDR3 has 15 amino acids. The CDR3 sequence: CASSPRQGSLSPLHF. In DNA form, the CDR3 reads TGTGCCAGCAGCCCCCGACAGGGAAGCCTTTCACCCCTCCACTTT.

The V call is TRBV30, the J call TRBJ1-2; 11 nucleotides align to TRBD1. The V segment lost 5 bases and the J segment 4 bases; nucleotides outside the gene matches: 9. CDR3 length: 15 residues. Germline V gene sequence: CDR1 GTSNPN, CDR2 SVGIG (reference sequence). The DNA of the CDR3 is TGTGCCTGGGGGGGCACCGGGACAGGGGGCTATGGCTACACCTTC. The encoded protein is CAWGGTGTGGYGYTF.

This chain connects TRBV28 to TRBJ2-7; 7 bases are shared with TRBD1. CDR1 MDHEN and CDR2 SYDVKM come from the germline V gene. This CDR3 has 14 amino acids. The ends lost 3 bases at V and 4 bases at J; junction bases unmatched: 6. CDR3 residues: CASSFGQAKYEQYF. CDR3 bases: TGTGCCAGCAGTTTCGGACAGGCCAAGTACGAGCAGTACTTC. Filled out from reference TRBV28 and TRBJ2-7, the complete variable domain reads DVKVTQSSRYLVKRTGEKVFLECVQDMDHENMFWYRQDPGLGLRLIYFSYDVKMKEKGDIPEGYSVSREKKERFSLILESASTNQTSMYLCASSFGQAKYEQYFGPGTRLTVT.

This chain connects TRBV28 to TRBJ2-3; no reliable D call. The end of the DNA aligns better with TRBJ1-5, so the J call may be wrong. The CDR3 contains 12 residues. Germline assignment: CDR1 MDHEN and CDR2 SYDVKM. The CDR3 spells CASRNSVDTQHF. The DNA of the CDR3 is TGTGCCAGCCGAAATAGCGTGGATACGCAGCATTTT.

The rearrangement links TRBV4-2 to TRBJ2-1; 10 bases match TRBD2. The CDR3 runs to 16 residues. J gave up 7 bases and V 0 bases, and 6 bases lay outside the gene matches. The germline V gene encodes CDR1 LGHNA and CDR2 YNFKEQ. This CDR3 is CASSQDSASGGNEQFF. The CDR3 DNA is TGTGCCAGCAGCCAAGATTCGGCTAGCGGGGGTAATGAGCAGTTCTTC.

A few counts support this clone. This chain uses TRBV6-5 with TRBJ1-3, with D maybe TRBD1 (5 bases). V shed 7 bases and J shed 0 bases, with 7 bases lying between them. The length of the CDR3 is 13 residues. Per the germline V gene, CDR1 is MNHEY and CDR2 is SVGAGI. The CDR3 DNA is TGTGCCAGCATGCAGGGCTCTGGAAACACCATATATTTT. This codes for CASMQGSGNTIYF.

This clone was found many times. The identical CDR3 is also encoded by other nucleotide sequences in the sample. The chain uses TRBV7-9 and TRBJ2-7; the D gene is possibly TRBD1 (5 bases). Trimming took off 1 base at V and 0 bases at J, with 10 bases between the two ends. The CDR3 contains 15 residues. Germline V gene sequence: CDR1 SEHNR, CDR2 FQNEAQ (reference sequence). CDR3 sequence reads: CASSLVGRASYEQYF. DNA of the CDR3: TGTGCCAGCAGCTTAGTTGGCAGGGCCTCCTACGAGCAGTACTTC.

For this clone: An end of the junction differs from the germline gene, which may be a read error. The chain couples TRBV7-7 to TRBJ2-3, with D possibly TRBD2 on 5 matching bases. Germline V gives CDR1 SSHAT, CDR2 FNYEAQ (reference sequence). The CDR3 length is 15 residues. The CDR3 DNA reads as TGTGCTAGCAGCTGGGGAGAGCGGTCCACAGATACGCAGTATTTT. Translated, it gives CASSWGERSTDTQYF. Looking up the rest from reference TRBV7-7 and TRBJ2-3 gives the full variable domain: GAGVSQSPRYKVTKRGQDVTLRCDPISSHATLYWYQQALGQGPEFLTYFNYEAQPDKSGLPSDRFSAERPEGSISTLTIQRTEQRDSAMYRCASSWGERSTDTQYFGPGTRLTVL.

This clone has just a few counts. The CDR3, as DNA: TGTGCCAGTAAGACTAGCGAACGAACCGGGGAGCTGTTTTTT. Translating it yields CASKTSERTGELFF. The rearrangement joins TRBV19 to TRBJ2-2; 8 bases line up with TRBD2. J lost 5 bases, V lost 7 bases, and 6 bases had no gene match. Per germline, CDR1 LNHDA and CDR2 SQIVND (reference sequence). The CDR3 contains 14 residues.

This chain connects TRBV27 to TRBJ1-1, with D unclear. The CDR3 runs 13 residues. Trimming removed 2 bases from V and 1 base from J, with 5 bases in between. The germline V gene has CDR1 MNHEY and CDR2 SMNVEV (reference sequence). For the CDR3, the DNA is TGTGCCAGCAGTTTAGTAGCGAACACTGAAGCTTTCTTT. Its protein product is CASSLVANTEAFF.

V usage is TRBV4-1 and J usage is TRBJ2-7; a weak D match, TRBD1 (6 bases). The CDR3 is made up of 13 amino acids. Germline values: CDR1 MGHRA, CDR2 YSYEKL. The V end lost 3 bases, the J end lost 4 bases, and 10 bases lay between the germline ends. The CDR3: CASSQTGYYEQYF. The CDR3 nucleotides are TGCGCCAGCAGCCAGACAGGCTATTACGAGCAGTACTTC.

The gene calls are TRBV19 and TRBJ1-1; a possible D gene is TRBD1 (5 bases). The V end was cut by 4 bases, the J end by 5 bases, with 11 bases between. The germline V gene encodes CDR1 LNHDA and CDR2 SQIVND (reference sequence). The CDR3 consists of 13 residues. The CDR3 DNA reads TGTGCCAGTAGTACCTACCCAGGGACTGAAGCTTTCTTT. This sequence encodes CASSTYPGTEAFF.

V gene TRBV6-4 combines with J gene TRBJ2-3; 7 bases agree with TRBD1. The CDR3 totals 14 residues. Germline V gene data show CDR1 as MRHNA and CDR2 as SNTAGT. After removal of 2 bases from V and 1 base from J, the junction contained 0 bases not matched to a gene. The CDR3 is CASSDTGGTDTQYF. CDR3 DNA: TGTGCCAGCAGTGACACAGGGGGCACAGATACGCAGTATTTT.

The rearrangement uses TRBV16 and TRBJ1-1; tentatively, D is TRBD1 (6 bases). The CDR3 spans 15 residues. Germline V gene lookup returns CDR1 KGHSY and CDR2 FQNENV. V shed 1 base and J shed 5 bases, with 14 bases lying between them. Written as DNA, the CDR3 is TGTGCCAGCAGCCAATTTACAGGGAGGGGGACTGAAGCTTTCTTT. Translation gives CASSQFTGRGTEAFF.

V is TRBV19 and J is TRBJ1-5; D uncertain. Germline V gene sequence: CDR1 LNHDA, CDR2 SQIVND (reference sequence). Trimming left V 7 bases short and J 0 bases short, with 16 bases between. The CDR3 consists of 16 residues. CDR3 bases: TGTGCCAGTATCCCAACTAGTCGGTATAGCAATCAGCCCCAGCATTTT. Its translation is CASIPTSRYSNQPQHF.

The J gene is TRBJ2-7, the V gene TRBV5-1; the D gene is possibly TRBD2 (6 bases). V shed 1 base and J shed 4 bases, with 12 bases lying between them. The CDR3 spans 14 residues. Per germline, CDR1 SGHRS and CDR2 YFSETQ. As DNA, the CDR3 is TGCGCCAGCAGCTTGTCGCGGGACTCTTACGAGCAGTACTTC. It is translated as CASSLSRDSYEQYF.

The chain recombines TRBV18 with TRBJ1-4; 7 nucleotides match TRBD1. The CDR3 covers 14 residues. The germline CDR1 and CDR2 sequences are KGHSH and LQKENI. The V and J ends lost 6 bases and 8 bases, in that order; junction bases with no gene match: 9. The CDR3 spells CASSQQGLGEKLFF. Written as DNA, the CDR3 is TGTGCCAGCTCTCAACAGGGGTTGGGCGAAAAACTGTTTTTT.

CDR3 residues: CASSYEQGEQFF. Written as DNA, the CDR3 is TGTGCCAGCAGTTATGAACAGGGGGAGCAGTTCTTC. This chain connects TRBV6-5 to TRBJ2-1, with 7 bases matching TRBD1. This CDR3 comprises 12 residues. With V trimmed by 3 bases and J by 10 bases, 3 bases remained unmatched. The germline V gene encodes CDR1 MNHEY and CDR2 SVGAGI.

This chain joins TRBV19 and TRBJ2-5, with D possibly being TRBD2 (6 bases). The germline V gene has CDR1 LNHDA and CDR2 SQIVND (reference sequence). The V and J ends lost 4 bases and 3 bases respectively, with 9 bases between them. This CDR3 is built from 13 residues. The chain's CDR3 is CASSNSGEETQYF. CDR3 sequence (DNA): TGTGCCAGTAGTAATAGCGGTGAAGAGACCCAGTACTTC. The entire variable domain, with the rest obtained from reference TRBV19 and TRBJ2-5, is as follows: DGGITQSPKYLFRKEGQNVTLSCEQNLNHDAMYWYRQDPGQGLRLIYYSQIVNDFQKGDIAEGYSVSREKKESFPLTVTSAQKNPTAFYLCASSNSGEETQYFGPGTRLLVL.

The V gene is TRBV5-4, the J gene TRBJ2-5, with a tentative D call TRBD2 (5 bases). Trimming took off 2 bases at V and 3 bases at J, with 11 bases between the two ends. The germline CDR1 and CDR2 sequences are SGHNT and YYREEE (reference sequence). The CDR3 runs 14 residues. The DNA for the CDR3 is TGTGCCAGCAGCTTATCAGCGGCAGAAGAGACCCAGTACTTC. Translating gives CASSLSAAEETQYF.

The chain employs TRBV7-9 and TRBJ2-3; D is unclear. The germline V gene has CDR1 SEHNR and CDR2 FQNEAQ (reference sequence). The V gene lost 2 bases and the J gene lost 5 bases, with 20 bases spanning the gap. The CDR3 sequence is 17 residues long. As DNA, the CDR3 is TGTGCCAGCAGCTTATATCCCCTAAAGGCCCGCGGAGATACGCAGTATTTT. Residues: CASSLYPLKARGDTQYF.

The rearrangement joins TRBV9 to TRBJ1-2; weak D call: TRBD1 (5 bases). CDR1 is SGDLS, CDR2 YYNGEE, per germline. Trimming left V 3 bases short and J 8 bases short, with 14 bases between. The CDR3 length is 13 residues. CDR3 in amino acids: CASSGPRGSGYTF. CDR3 nucleotide sequence: TGTGCCAGCAGCGGGCCTCGGGGGAGCGGCTACACCTTC.

The table lists this clone with a few counts. The chain uses TRBV11-2 and TRBJ2-2; TRBD2 agrees at 8 bases. CDR3 length equals 15 residues. The V gene end was trimmed by 6 bases and the J gene end by 2 bases; junction bases not matched to a gene: 5. CDR1 and CDR2 (germline): SGHAT, FQNNGV. The CDR3 DNA sequence: TGTGCCAGCAGAGCCGGGACTAGAAACACCGGGGAGCTGTTTTTT. It encodes CASRAGTRNTGELFF.

This clone was seen only a few times. This chain connects TRBV9 to TRBJ1-2; 9 positions agree with TRBD1. Germline V gene data show CDR1 as SGDLS and CDR2 as YYNGEE. V lost 4 bases and J lost 3; bases outside the gene matches: 7. The CDR3 covers 15 residues. The CDR3 DNA reads TGTGCCAGCAGCACCCGGGACAGGGCGTACTATGGCTACACCTTC. It specifies CASSTRDRAYYGYTF. Full variable domain (missing parts from reference TRBV9 and TRBJ1-2): DSGVTQTPKHLITATGQRVTLRCSPRSGDLSVYWYQQSLDQGLQFLIQYYNGEERAKGNILERFSAQQFPDLHSELNLSSLELGDSALYFCASSTRDRAYYGYTFGSGTRLTVV.

The chain carries TRBV2 and TRBJ1-2, with D possibly matching TRBD1 (5 bases). Germline V CDR1 and CDR2: SNHLY, FYNNEI. The CDR3 runs to 13 residues. Trimming left V 5 bases short and J 4 bases short, with 11 bases between. The DNA for the CDR3 is TGTGCCAGCAGTACAGGAGCGCGCTATGGCTACACCTTC. Its protein is CASSTGARYGYTF.

The J gene is TRBJ2-1, the V gene TRBV27; D unclear. Germline CDR1 is MNHEY and CDR2 is SMNVEV (reference sequence). Trimming took off 2 bases at V and 6 bases at J, with 11 bases between the two ends. This CDR3 has 14 amino acids. CDR3 nucleotide sequence: TGTGCCAGCAGTTTACTGCAGGTTTTCAATGAGCAGTTCTTC. It codes for CASSLLQVFNEQFF.

The J gene is TRBJ2-3, the V gene TRBV28, with D possibly being TRBD1 (6 bases). Germline CDR1 MDHEN, CDR2 SYDVKM. V shed 8 bases and J shed 2 bases, with 17 bases lying between them. The CDR3 covers 15 residues. The CDR3 sequence is CASLNRRGVTDTQYF. As DNA, the CDR3 is TGTGCCAGCCTAAACCGCAGGGGCGTCACAGATACGCAGTATTTT.

The rearrangement links TRBV9 to TRBJ2-1; tentatively, D is TRBD1 (5 bases). Germline lookup yields CDR1 SGDLS and CDR2 YYNGEE. CDR3 length: 14 amino acids. V was shortened by 3 bases and J by 4 bases, with 11 bases between the two germline ends. The chain's CDR3 is CASSATSGYNEQFF. CDR3 bases: TGTGCCAGCAGCGCCACATCAGGGTACAATGAGCAGTTCTTC. The full variable domain, its missing parts supplied by reference TRBV9 and TRBJ2-1, is DSGVTQTPKHLITATGQRVTLRCSPRSGDLSVYWYQQSLDQGLQFLIQYYNGEERAKGNILERFSAQQFPDLHSELNLSSLELGDSALYFCASSATSGYNEQFFGPGTRLTVL.